These T cell receptor beta chains were read from a single sample in a study of T cells after yellow fever vaccination. Via MiXCR, TCRdb re-called the 5' RACE reads, giving one row per CDR3 protein. The sample holds around 600,000 distinct CDR3 sequences, roughly an eighth seen once. Specimen: PBMCs, collected on the day of the yellow fever booster vaccination. These receptor sequences come from a man between 25 and 39 years old who received the YFV17D yellow fever vaccine. Each CDR3 is given with its conserved first and last residue. The D gene is left open where the match is weak. Size is stated for part of the rows, as once, few or many counts, or as a class when the clone is expanded.

d_call	v_call	clone_size	j_call	cdr3_nt	cdr3_aa
.	TRBV4-3	.	TRBJ2-7	TGCGCCAGCAGCCAATCGGCCGCGGCAACCTACGAGCAGTACTTC	CASSQSAAATYEQYF
.	TRBV5-1	few	TRBJ2-1	TGCGCCAGCAGCCGCCCCCGGGGCTCCTACAATGAGCAGTTCTTC	CASSRPRGSYNEQFF
TRBD1	TRBV3-1	few	TRBJ1-1	TGTGCCAGCAGCCAGCTAGGGGGCGTTAGGGCTTTCTTT	CASSQLGGVRAFF
.	TRBV4-3	.	TRBJ2-5	TGCGCCAGCAGCCGTGGCGGTAAGGAAGGAGAGACCCAGTACTTC	CASSRGGKEGETQYF
TRBD2	TRBV7-2	many	TRBJ2-1	TGTGCCAGCAGCTTAGGAGTCGGGGGGTCCTACAATGAGCAGTTCTTC	CASSLGVGGSYNEQFF
.	TRBV27	few	TRBJ2-5	TGTGCCAGCAGTTTATCAGGACAGAGGGAAGAGACCCAGTACTTC	CASSLSGQREETQYF
TRBD1	TRBV7-2	.	TRBJ2-3	TGTGCCAGCAGCTTACAACAGGGGCGCACAGATACGCAGTATTTT	CASSLQQGRTDTQYF
.	TRBV5-6	.	TRBJ2-1	TGTGCCAGCAGCCCCCTGGGAGCGGAGAACTACAATGAGCAGTTCTTC	CASSPLGAENYNEQFF
.	TRBV7-9	.	TRBJ1-4	TGTGCCAGCAGCTCGGGGGTGGAAAAACTGTTTTTT	CASSSGVEKLFF
.	TRBV11-2	few	TRBJ2-7	TGTGCCAGCGGGTCGGTTTCCTACGAGCAGTACTTC	CASGSVSYEQYF
TRBD1	TRBV7-9	.	TRBJ2-5	TGTGCCAGCAGCTTAGCTCCCCAGACAGGGGGTGAGACCCAGTACTTC	CASSLAPQTGGETQYF
TRBD2	TRBV20-1	many	TRBJ2-3	TGCAGTGCGACGAGACTAGCGGGAGCAGATACGCAGTATTTT	CSATRLAGADTQYF
TRBD2	TRBV10-1	few	TRBJ2-1	TGCGCCAGCAGTGAAGGACTAGGAGGTAACAATGAGCAGTTCTTC	CASSEGLGGNNEQFF
.	TRBV11-2	.	TRBJ1-5	TGTGCCAGCAGCTTAGATTCGGGGAGCTCGCCCCAGCATTTT	CASSLDSGSSPQHF
TRBD1	TRBV9	.	TRBJ2-7	TGTGCCAGCAGCAGAGAGGGGACAGGAGGCGAGCAGTACTTC	CASSREGTGGEQYF
.	TRBV20-1	.	TRBJ2-7	TGCAGTGCTAGAGAAGGCGCCAGGGGTGACGAGCAGTACTTC	CSAREGARGDEQYF
TRBD2	TRBV29-1	many	TRBJ2-1	TGCAGCGTATTAGCGGGAGCTAGTAACAATGAGCAGTTCTTC	CSVLAGASNNEQFF
TRBD2	TRBV12-3/TRBV12-4	.	TRBJ2-3	TGTGCCAGCAGCAGGACTAGCGGTGCGGGGGGAGATACGCAGTATTTT	CASSRTSGAGGDTQYF
.	TRBV27	many	TRBJ2-7	TGTGCCAGCAGTAGGGGGGGCTACGAGCAGTACTTC	CASSRGGYEQYF
.	TRBV12-3/TRBV12-4	few	TRBJ1-1	TGTGCCAGCGGCGGGGCCCCCTCTGAAGCTTTCTTT	CASGGAPSEAFF
.	TRBV4-3	many	TRBJ1-5	TGCGCCAGCAGCCAAGATCCCACAGTGGCTCAGCCCCAGCATTTT	CASSQDPTVAQPQHF
.	TRBV11-2	many	TRBJ2-5	TGTGCCAGCAGCACCGCTTCCCCGGACCAGTACTTC	CASSTASPDQYF
.	TRBV3-1	few	TRBJ2-1	TGTGCCAGCAGCCGACTAGAGGTAGCTGGTGAGCAGTTCTTC	CASSRLEVAGEQFF
.	TRBV9	.	TRBJ2-1	TGTGCCAGCAGCGTAGGGCCCGACAATGAGCAGTTCTTC	CASSVGPDNEQFF
TRBD1	TRBV20-1	few	TRBJ2-7	TGCAGTGCTAGAGATACAGGGGCCCCTTACGAGCAGTACTTC	CSARDTGAPYEQYF
.	TRBV5-5	.	TRBJ2-1	TGTGCCAGCAGCGGGCAGGGCATTGAGCAGTTCTTC	CASSGQGIEQFF
.	TRBV6-2/TRBV6-3	many	TRBJ2-5	TGTGCCAGCAGTCACTTCCAAGAGACCCAGTACTTC	CASSHFQETQYF
TRBD2	TRBV10-3	few	TRBJ2-2	TGTGCCATCAGTCTGACTAGCGGTCACACCGGGGAGCTGTTTTTT	CAISLTSGHTGELFF
TRBD2	TRBV5-1	.	TRBJ2-2	TGCGCCAGCAGCAAAGAACTAGCGGGAGGCGTCGAGCTGTTTTTT	CASSKELAGGVELFF
TRBD1	TRBV20-1	.	TRBJ2-1	TGCAGTGCACTCGGGGGACAGGGGGCTCGTGAGCAGTTCTTC	CSALGGQGAREQFF
TRBD2	TRBV7-2	few	TRBJ2-5	TGTGCCAGCAGCTATGGACTAGCGGTAGAGACCCAGTACTTC	CASSYGLAVETQYF
.	TRBV4-3	.	TRBJ2-7	TGCGCCAGCAGCCAAGACAGAATTAGCTCCTACGAGCAGTACTTC	CASSQDRISSYEQYF
.	TRBV5-1	.	TRBJ1-6	TGCGCCAGCAGCTTGGCAGAGAATTCACCCCTCCACTTT	CASSLAENSPLHF
.	TRBV6-1	.	TRBJ1-6	TGTGCCAGCAGCCAATCTGCTCTCCGACGGGGCGCGCCCCTCCACTTT	CASSQSALRRGAPLHF